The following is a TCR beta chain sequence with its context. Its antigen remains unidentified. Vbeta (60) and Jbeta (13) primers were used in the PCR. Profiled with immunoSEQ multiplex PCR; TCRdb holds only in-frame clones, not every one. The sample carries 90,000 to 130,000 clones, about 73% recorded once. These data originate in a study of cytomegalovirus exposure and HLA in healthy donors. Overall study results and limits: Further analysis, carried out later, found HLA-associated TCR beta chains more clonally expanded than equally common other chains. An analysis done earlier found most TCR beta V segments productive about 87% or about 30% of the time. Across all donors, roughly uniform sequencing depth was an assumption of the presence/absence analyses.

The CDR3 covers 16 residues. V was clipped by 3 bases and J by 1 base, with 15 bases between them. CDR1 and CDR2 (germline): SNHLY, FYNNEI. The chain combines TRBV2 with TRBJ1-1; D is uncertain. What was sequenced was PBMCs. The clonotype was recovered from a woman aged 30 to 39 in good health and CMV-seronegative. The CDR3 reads CASSDLGGFRNTEAFF. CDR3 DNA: TGTGCCAGCAGTGATTTGGGAGGATTCAGGAACACTGAAGCTTTCTTT. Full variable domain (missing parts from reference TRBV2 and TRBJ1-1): EPEVTQTPSHQVTQMGQEVILRCVPISNHLYFYWYRQILGQKVEFLVSFYNNEISEKSEIFDDQFSVERPDGSNFTLKIRSTKLEDSAMYFCASSDLGGFRNTEAFFGQGTRLTVV.